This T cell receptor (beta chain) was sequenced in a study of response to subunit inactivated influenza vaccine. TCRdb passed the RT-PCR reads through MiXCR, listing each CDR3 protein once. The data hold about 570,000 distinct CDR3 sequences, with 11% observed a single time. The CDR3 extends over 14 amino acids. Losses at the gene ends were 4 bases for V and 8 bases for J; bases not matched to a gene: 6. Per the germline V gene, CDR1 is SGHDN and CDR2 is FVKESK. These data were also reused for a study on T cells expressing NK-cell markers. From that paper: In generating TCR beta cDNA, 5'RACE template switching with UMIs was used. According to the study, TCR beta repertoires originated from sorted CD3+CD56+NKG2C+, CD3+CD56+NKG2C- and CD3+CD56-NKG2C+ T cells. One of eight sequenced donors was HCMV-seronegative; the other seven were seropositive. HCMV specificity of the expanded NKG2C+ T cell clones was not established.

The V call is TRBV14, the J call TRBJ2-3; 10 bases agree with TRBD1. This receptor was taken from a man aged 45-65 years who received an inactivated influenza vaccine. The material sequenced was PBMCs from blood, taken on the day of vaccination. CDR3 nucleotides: TGTGCCAGCAGCCCGAGACAGGGGGCGTCTACGCAGTATTTT. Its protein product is CASSPRQGASTQYF.